This entry features one T cell receptor (beta chain) sequence. Its antigen is undetermined. This record belongs to a study of cytomegalovirus exposure and HLA in healthy donors. It was with 60 Vbeta and 13 Jbeta primers that the PCR ran. Sequencing was performed with immunoSEQ multiplex PCR; in TCRdb, only in-frame clones are kept and a portion is missing. The top ten clones hold roughly 13% of a sample with 100,000 to 150,000 clones, around 77% of them seen once. Notes on the study in general: Roughly 170 TCR beta chains were listed as cytomegalovirus-associated. In a later analysis, several top co-occurrence clusters appeared linked to parvovirus B19, influenza, CMV and Epstein-Barr virus.

The sequence derives from a middle-aged woman in good health and CMV-seropositive. The sequenced sample consisted of PBMCs.

The CDR3, as DNA: TGTGCCAGCAGCTTACTAGCGGGAGGAAACGAGCAGTACTTC. Translated, it gives CASSLLAGGNEQYF. The rearrangement uses TRBV9 and TRBJ2-7; 12 positions agree with TRBD2. V dropped 4 bases and J dropped 5; count of bases not matched to a gene: 4. The length of the CDR3 is 14 residues. Germline CDR1 and CDR2: SGDLS and YYNGEE.